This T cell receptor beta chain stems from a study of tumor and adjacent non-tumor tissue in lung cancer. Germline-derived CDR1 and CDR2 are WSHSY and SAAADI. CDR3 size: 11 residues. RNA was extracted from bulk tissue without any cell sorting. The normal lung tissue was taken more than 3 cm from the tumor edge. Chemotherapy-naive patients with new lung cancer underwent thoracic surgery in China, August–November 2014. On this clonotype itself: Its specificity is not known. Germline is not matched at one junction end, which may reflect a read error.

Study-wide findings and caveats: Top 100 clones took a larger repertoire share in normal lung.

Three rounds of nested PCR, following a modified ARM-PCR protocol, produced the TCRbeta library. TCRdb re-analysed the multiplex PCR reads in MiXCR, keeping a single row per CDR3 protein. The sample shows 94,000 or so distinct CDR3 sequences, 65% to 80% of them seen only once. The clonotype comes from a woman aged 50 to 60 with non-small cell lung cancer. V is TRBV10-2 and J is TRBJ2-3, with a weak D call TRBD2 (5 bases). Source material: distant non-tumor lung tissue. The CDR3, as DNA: TGTGCCAGCAGTAGCGCAGATACGGAGTATTTT. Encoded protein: CASSSADTEYF.